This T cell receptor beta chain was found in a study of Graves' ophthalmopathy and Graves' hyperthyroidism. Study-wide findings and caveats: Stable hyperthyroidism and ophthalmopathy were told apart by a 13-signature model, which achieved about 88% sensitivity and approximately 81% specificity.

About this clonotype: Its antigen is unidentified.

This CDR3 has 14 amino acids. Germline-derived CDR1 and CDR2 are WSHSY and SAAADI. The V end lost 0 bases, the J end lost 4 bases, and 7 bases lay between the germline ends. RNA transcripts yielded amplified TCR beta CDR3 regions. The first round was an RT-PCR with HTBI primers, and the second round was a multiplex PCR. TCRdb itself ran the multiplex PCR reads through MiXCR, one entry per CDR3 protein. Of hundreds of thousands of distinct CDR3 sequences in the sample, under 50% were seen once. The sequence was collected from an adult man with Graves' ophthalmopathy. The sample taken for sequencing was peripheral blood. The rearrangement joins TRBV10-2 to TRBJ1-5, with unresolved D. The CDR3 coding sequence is TGCGCCAGCAGTGAGTCCTCGGAGAATCAGCCCCAGCATTTT. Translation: CASSESSENQPQHF.